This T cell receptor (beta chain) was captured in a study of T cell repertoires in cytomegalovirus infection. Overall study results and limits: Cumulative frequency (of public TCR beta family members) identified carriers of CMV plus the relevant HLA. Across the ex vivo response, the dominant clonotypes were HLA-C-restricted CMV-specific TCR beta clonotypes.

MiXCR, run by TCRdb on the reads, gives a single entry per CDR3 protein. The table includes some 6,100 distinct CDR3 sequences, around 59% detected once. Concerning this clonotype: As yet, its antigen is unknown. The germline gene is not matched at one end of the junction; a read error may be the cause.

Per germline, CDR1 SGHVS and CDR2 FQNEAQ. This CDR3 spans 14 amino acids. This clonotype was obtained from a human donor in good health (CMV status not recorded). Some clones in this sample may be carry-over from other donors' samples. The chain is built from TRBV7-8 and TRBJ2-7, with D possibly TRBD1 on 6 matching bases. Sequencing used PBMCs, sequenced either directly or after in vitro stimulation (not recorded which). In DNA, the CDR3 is TGTGTCAGCAGATGGGACACCCCTGTCGACAAGCGGTGCTTC. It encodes CVSRWDTPVDKRCF.